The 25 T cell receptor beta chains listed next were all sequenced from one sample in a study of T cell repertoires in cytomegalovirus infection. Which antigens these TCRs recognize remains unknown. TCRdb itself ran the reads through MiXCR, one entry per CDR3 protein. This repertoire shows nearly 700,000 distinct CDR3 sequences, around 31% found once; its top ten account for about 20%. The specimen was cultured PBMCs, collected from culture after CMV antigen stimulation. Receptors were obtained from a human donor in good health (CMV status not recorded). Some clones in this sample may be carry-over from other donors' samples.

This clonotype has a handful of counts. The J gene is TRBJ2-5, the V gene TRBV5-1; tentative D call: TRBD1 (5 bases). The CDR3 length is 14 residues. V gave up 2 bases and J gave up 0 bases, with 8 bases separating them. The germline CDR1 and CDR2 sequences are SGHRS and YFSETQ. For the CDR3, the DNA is TGCGCCAGCAGCTTCCCAGGGAACCAAGAGACCCAGTACTTC. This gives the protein CASSFPGNQETQYF.

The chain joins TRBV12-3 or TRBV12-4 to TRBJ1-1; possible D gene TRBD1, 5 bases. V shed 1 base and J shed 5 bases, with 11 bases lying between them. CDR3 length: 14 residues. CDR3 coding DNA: TGTGCCAGCAGTTTAGGAGGGGAGGTAACTGAAGCTTTCTTT. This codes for CASSLGGEVTEAFF.

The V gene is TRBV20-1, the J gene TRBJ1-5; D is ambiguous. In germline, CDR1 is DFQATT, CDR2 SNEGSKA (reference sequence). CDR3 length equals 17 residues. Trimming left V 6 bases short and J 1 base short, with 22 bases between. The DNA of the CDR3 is TGCAGTGCCTCCGGGAGGCGAACTCCCTTCAGCAATCAGCCCCAGCATTTT. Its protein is CSASGRRTPFSNQPQHF.

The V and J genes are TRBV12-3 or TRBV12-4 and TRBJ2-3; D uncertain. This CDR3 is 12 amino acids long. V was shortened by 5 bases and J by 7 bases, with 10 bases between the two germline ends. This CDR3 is CASSPTLNTQYF. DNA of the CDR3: TGTGCCAGCAGTCCCACCCTCAATACGCAGTATTTT.

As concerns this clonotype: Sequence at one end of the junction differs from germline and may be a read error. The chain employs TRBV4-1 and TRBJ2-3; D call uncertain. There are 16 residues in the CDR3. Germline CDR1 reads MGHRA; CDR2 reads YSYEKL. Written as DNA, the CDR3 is TGTGCCAGCAGCCCGTCTCACACCCGCAGAGGAGATACGCAGTATTTT. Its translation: CASSPSHTRRGDTQYF.

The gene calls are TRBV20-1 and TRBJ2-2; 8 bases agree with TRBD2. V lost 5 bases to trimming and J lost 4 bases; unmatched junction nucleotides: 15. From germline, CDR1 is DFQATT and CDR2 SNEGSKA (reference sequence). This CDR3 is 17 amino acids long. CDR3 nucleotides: TGCAGTGCTCGCCCGGTAGCGGGGAGAAGGAGCACCGGGGAGCTGTTTTTT. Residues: CSARPVAGRRSTGELFF.

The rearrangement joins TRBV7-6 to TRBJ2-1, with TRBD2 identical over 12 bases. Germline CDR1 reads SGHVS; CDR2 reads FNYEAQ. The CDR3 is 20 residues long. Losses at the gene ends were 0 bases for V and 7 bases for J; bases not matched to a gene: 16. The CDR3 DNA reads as TGTGCCAGCAGCTTAGCGCCGCTAGCGGGAGGGCCGGGGATGGGAAATGAGCAGTTCTTC. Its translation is CASSLAPLAGGPGMGNEQFF. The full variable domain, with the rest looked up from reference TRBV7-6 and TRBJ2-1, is GAGVSQSPRYKVTKRGQDVALRCDPISGHVSLYWYRQALGQGPEFLTYFNYEAQQDKSGLPNDRFSAERPEGSISTLTIQRTEQRDSAMYRCASSLAPLAGGPGMGNEQFFGPGTRLTVL.

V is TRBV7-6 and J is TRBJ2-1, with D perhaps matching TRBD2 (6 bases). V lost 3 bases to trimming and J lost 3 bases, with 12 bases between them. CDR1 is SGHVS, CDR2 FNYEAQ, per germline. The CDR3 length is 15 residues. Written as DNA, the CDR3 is TGTGCCAGCAGCTTCTTAAGCGGGCTCTACAATGAGCAGTTCTTC. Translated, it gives CASSFLSGLYNEQFF.

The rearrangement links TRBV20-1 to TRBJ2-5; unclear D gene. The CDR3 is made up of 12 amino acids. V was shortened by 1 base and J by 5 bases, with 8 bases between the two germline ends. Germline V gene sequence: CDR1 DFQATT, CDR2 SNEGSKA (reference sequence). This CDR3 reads CSARAHEETQYF. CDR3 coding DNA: TGCAGTGCTAGAGCACACGAGGAGACCCAGTACTTC.

The CDR3 spells CASSQVTKQNGYTF. In nucleotides, the CDR3 is TGCGCCAGCAGCCAAGTTACTAAACAGAATGGCTACACCTTC. V gene TRBV4-1 combines with J gene TRBJ1-2, with D unresolved. V was clipped by 1 base and J by 6 bases, with 12 bases between them. The germline CDR1 and CDR2 sequences are MGHRA and YSYEKL. This CDR3 has 14 residues.

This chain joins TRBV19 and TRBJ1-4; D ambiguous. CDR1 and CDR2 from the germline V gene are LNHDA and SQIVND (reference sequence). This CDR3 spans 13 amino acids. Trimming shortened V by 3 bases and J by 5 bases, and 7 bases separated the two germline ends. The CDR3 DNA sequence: TGTGCCAGTAGTATCCGGAGGAATGAAAAACTGTTTTTT. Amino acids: CASSIRRNEKLFF.

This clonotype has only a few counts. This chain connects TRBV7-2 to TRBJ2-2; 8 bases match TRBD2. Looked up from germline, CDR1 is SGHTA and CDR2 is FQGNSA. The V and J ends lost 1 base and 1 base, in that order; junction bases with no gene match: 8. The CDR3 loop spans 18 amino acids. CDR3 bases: TGTGCCAGCAGCTTAGGATTAGGGCTAGCGGGGAACACCGGGGAGCTGTTTTTT. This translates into CASSLGLGLAGNTGELFF.

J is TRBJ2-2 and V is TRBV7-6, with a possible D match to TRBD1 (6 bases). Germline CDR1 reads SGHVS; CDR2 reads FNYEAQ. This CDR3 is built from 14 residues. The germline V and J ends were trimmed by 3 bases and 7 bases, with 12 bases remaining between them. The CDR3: CASSFTQGVGELFF. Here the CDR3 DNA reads TGTGCCAGCAGCTTTACACAGGGAGTCGGGGAGCTGTTTTTT. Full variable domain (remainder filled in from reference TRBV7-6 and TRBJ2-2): GAGVSQSPRYKVTKRGQDVALRCDPISGHVSLYWYRQALGQGPEFLTYFNYEAQQDKSGLPNDRFSAERPEGSISTLTIQRTEQRDSAMYRCASSFTQGVGELFFGEGSRLTVL.

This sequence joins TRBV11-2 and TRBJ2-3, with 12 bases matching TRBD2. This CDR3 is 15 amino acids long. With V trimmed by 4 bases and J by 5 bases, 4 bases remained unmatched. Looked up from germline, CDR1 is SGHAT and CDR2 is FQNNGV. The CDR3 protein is CASSSLAGGGDTQYF. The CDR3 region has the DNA TGTGCCAGCAGCTCCCTAGCGGGGGGGGGAGATACGCAGTATTTT.

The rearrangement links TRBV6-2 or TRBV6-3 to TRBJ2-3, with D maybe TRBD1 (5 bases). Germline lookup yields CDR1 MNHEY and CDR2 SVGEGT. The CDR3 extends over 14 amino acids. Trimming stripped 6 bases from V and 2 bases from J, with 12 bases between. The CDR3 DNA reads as TGTGCCAGCAGCTCCCGACAGATCACAGATACGCAGTATTTT. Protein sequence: CASSSRQITDTQYF.

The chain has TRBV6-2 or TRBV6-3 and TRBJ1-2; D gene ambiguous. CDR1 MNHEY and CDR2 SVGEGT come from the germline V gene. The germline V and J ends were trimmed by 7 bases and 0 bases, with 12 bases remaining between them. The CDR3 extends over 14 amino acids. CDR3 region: CASINPGANYGYTF. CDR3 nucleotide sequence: TGTGCCAGCATCAACCCAGGAGCTAACTATGGCTACACCTTC.

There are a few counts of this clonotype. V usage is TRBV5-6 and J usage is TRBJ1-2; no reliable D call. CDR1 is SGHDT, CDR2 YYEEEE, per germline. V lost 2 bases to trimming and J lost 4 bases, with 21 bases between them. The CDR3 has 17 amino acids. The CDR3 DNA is TGTGCCAGCAGCTTCGTCCCAGAAACGTATTTTCCCTATGGCTACACCTTC. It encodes CASSFVPETYFPYGYTF.

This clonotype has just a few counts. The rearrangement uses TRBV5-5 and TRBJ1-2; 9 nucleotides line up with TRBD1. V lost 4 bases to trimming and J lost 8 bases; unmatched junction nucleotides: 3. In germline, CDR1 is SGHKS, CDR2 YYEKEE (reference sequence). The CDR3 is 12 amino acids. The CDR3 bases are TGTGCCAGCAGCATGACAGGGGGAGGCTACACCTTC. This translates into CASSMTGGGYTF.

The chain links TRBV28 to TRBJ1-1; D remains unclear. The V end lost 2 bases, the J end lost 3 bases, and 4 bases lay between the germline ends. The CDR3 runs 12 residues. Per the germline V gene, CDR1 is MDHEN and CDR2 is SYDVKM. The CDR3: CASSLQDTEAFF. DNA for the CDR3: TGTGCCAGCAGTTTACAGGACACTGAAGCTTTCTTT.

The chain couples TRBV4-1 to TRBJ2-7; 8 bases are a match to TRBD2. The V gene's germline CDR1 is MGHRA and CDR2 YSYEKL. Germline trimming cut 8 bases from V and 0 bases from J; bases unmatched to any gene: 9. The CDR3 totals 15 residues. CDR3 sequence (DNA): TGCGCCAGCCCAACCCAAGCGGGGGCCTCCTACGAGCAGTACTTC. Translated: CASPTQAGASYEQYF.

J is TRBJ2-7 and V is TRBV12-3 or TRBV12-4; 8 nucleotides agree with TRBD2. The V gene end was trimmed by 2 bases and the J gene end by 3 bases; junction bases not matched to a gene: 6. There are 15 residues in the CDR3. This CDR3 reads CASSLISGSIYEQYF. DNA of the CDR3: TGTGCCAGCAGTTTAATCAGCGGGAGCATCTACGAGCAGTACTTC.

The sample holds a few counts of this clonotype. This chain's CDR3 is CASSPAGRDRVLYGYTF. In DNA form, the CDR3 reads TGTGCCAGCAGCCCCGCCGGCCGGGACAGAGTACTCTATGGCTACACCTTC. This rearrangement joins TRBV7-8 to TRBJ1-2, with 7 bases matching TRBD1. CDR1 is SGHVS and CDR2 is FQNEAQ in the germline V gene. This CDR3 spans 17 amino acids. V trimming: 5 bases; J trimming: 4 bases; junction bases outside the gene matches: 16.

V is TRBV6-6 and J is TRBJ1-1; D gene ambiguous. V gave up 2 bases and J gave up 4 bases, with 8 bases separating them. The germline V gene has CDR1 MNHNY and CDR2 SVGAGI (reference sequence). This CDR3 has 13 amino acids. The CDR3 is CASSYAEGTEAFF. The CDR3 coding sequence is TGTGCCAGCAGTTACGCCGAGGGCACTGAAGCTTTCTTT.

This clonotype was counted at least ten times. The CDR3 is CASSTKVRSYNEQFF. CDR3 DNA sequence: TGTGCCAGCAGCACCAAGGTCAGGTCCTACAATGAGCAGTTCTTC. The chain links TRBV7-2 to TRBJ2-1; D is uncertain. V lost 5 bases and J lost 1, with 12 bases in between. The germline V gene encodes CDR1 SGHTA and CDR2 FQGNSA. This CDR3 region has 15 residues.

The CDR3 DNA sequence: TGTGCCAGCAGCAAGTACAATCAGCCCCAGCATTTT. This sequence encodes CASSKYNQPQHF. The V and J genes are TRBV27 and TRBJ1-5; D is unresolved. This CDR3 is 12 amino acids long. Trimming took 6 bases from V and 3 from J, leaving 6 bases between them. Germline V gives CDR1 MNHEY, CDR2 SMNVEV (reference sequence).